The rows below give T cell receptor beta chains drawn from one sample of a study of T-cell memory formation after mild COVID-19. TCRdb called the 5' RACE reads again in MiXCR, with one record for every CDR3 protein. The sample records around 500,000 distinct CDR3 sequences, around a sixth being singletons. Sequenced sample: PBMCs or a T cell subset sorted from them (not recorded which). The receptors originated from an adult woman who had mild COVID-19 (a few samples of this study predate the infection). Cell type and time point are not known. The CDR3 runs from the conserved cysteine through the conserved F or W. The order of the fields is CDR3 DNA, CDR3 protein, V gene, clone size, D gene, J gene. D genes are given only for firm matches. Expanded clones are given a class, and other clones once, few, many or no size at all.

CDR3 DNA: TGTGCCAGCAGCCCCCGACTAGCGGGGGAAGAGACCCAGTACTTC; CDR3 protein: CASSPRLAGEETQYF; V gene: TRBV7-2; clone size: NA; D gene: TRBD2; J gene: TRBJ2-5
CDR3 DNA: TGTGCCAGCAGCTTAGGGAGAGGGAGCAATCAGCCCCAGCATTTT; CDR3 protein: CASSLGRGSNQPQHF; V gene: TRBV7-8; clone size: NA; D gene: NA; J gene: TRBJ1-5
CDR3 DNA: TGTGCCAGCAGTCTTTTCCCACGACCCCGGGCCCCAGATACGCAGTATTTT; CDR3 protein: CASSLFPRPRAPDTQYF; V gene: TRBV27; clone size: few; D gene: NA; J gene: TRBJ2-3
CDR3 DNA: TGTGCCAGCAGTTTAGGACTAGCGGACTGGAACACCGGGGAGCTGTTTTTT; CDR3 protein: CASSLGLADWNTGELFF; V gene: TRBV12-3/TRBV12-4; clone size: NA; D gene: TRBD2; J gene: TRBJ2-2
CDR3 DNA: TGCAGCGCGTTGAGAGGGAGTGGAGGGGGCTACACCTTC; CDR3 protein: CSALRGSGGGYTF; V gene: TRBV29-1; clone size: NA; D gene: NA; J gene: TRBJ1-2
CDR3 DNA: TGCAGTGCTAGAGATCGAGAACGGCCCTACAATGAGCAGTTCTTC; CDR3 protein: CSARDRERPYNEQFF; V gene: TRBV20-1; clone size: NA; D gene: NA; J gene: TRBJ2-1
CDR3 DNA: TGTGCCAGCAGCTGGGGACTCAACACCGGGGAGCTGTTTTTT; CDR3 protein: CASSWGLNTGELFF; V gene: TRBV7-2; clone size: NA; D gene: NA; J gene: TRBJ2-2
CDR3 DNA: TGTGCCTGGAGTGTATTGGGTGGAGGACAAGAGACCCAGTACTTC; CDR3 protein: CAWSVLGGGQETQYF; V gene: TRBV30; clone size: NA; D gene: NA; J gene: TRBJ2-5
CDR3 DNA: TGTGCCAGCTCACTTAACAGCGGGAGGATAGACAATGAGCAGTTCTTC; CDR3 protein: CASSLNSGRIDNEQFF; V gene: TRBV18; clone size: few; D gene: TRBD2; J gene: TRBJ2-1
CDR3 DNA: TGTGCCAGCAGCTTGTACGGGAGCTCCTACAATGAGCAGTTCTTC; CDR3 protein: CASSLYGSSYNEQFF; V gene: TRBV7-6; clone size: many; D gene: NA; J gene: TRBJ2-1
CDR3 DNA: TGCAGCGCCCCCTTTGGTGGCTACACCTTC; CDR3 protein: CSAPFGGYTF; V gene: TRBV20-1; clone size: few; D gene: NA; J gene: TRBJ1-2
CDR3 DNA: TGTGCCAGCAGCTGGGGACAGGGGGCAAGGGAGCAGTACTTC; CDR3 protein: CASSWGQGAREQYF; V gene: TRBV5-6; clone size: many; D gene: TRBD1; J gene: TRBJ2-7
CDR3 DNA: TGTGCCACCAGTGCGGGTTCCAGCAATCAGCCCCAGCATTTT; CDR3 protein: CATSAGSSNQPQHF; V gene: TRBV24-1; clone size: many; D gene: NA; J gene: TRBJ1-5
CDR3 DNA: TGCGCCAGCAGTCAATCGGGCAGGGGAGATAGTAGCAATCAGCCCCAGCATTTT; CDR3 protein: CASSQSGRGDSSNQPQHF; V gene: TRBV23-1; clone size: few; D gene: NA; J gene: TRBJ1-5
CDR3 DNA: TGCGCCAGCAGCCACAACTTACCGGGGGTTTCCTACAATGAGCAGTTCTTC; CDR3 protein: CASSHNLPGVSYNEQFF; V gene: TRBV4-1; clone size: few; D gene: NA; J gene: TRBJ2-1
CDR3 DNA: TGTGCCAGCAGTCCGAACCCGGGACAGGGGGCACAAGAGCAGTACTTC; CDR3 protein: CASSPNPGQGAQEQYF; V gene: TRBV12-3/TRBV12-4; clone size: NA; D gene: TRBD1; J gene: TRBJ2-7
CDR3 DNA: TGTGCCAGCCCTGGGGCCAACGTCCTGACTTTC; CDR3 protein: CASPGANVLTF; V gene: TRBV7-9; clone size: NA; D gene: NA; J gene: TRBJ2-6
CDR3 DNA: TGTGCCAGCAGCTTATCGGGACCGGCTTCCTACGAGCAGTACTTC; CDR3 protein: CASSLSGPASYEQYF; V gene: TRBV13; clone size: NA; D gene: NA; J gene: TRBJ2-7
CDR3 DNA: TGTGCCAGCAGTGCTCAGGTGAACACTGAAGCTTTCTTT; CDR3 protein: CASSAQVNTEAFF; V gene: TRBV12-3/TRBV12-4; clone size: few; D gene: NA; J gene: TRBJ1-1
CDR3 DNA: TGTGCCAGCAGGGAGGGGGGTGACGAGCAGTACTTC; CDR3 protein: CASREGGDEQYF; V gene: TRBV6-5; clone size: few; D gene: NA; J gene: TRBJ2-7
CDR3 DNA: TGTGCCAGCAGCAAAGGGACAGTAACTAATGAAAAACTGTTTTTT; CDR3 protein: CASSKGTVTNEKLFF; V gene: TRBV6-6; clone size: NA; D gene: TRBD1; J gene: TRBJ1-4
CDR3 DNA: TGTGCCAGCAGTACGGGGACTAGAGGGGATACGCAGTATTTT; CDR3 protein: CASSTGTRGDTQYF; V gene: TRBV6-6; clone size: NA; D gene: TRBD2; J gene: TRBJ2-3
CDR3 DNA: TGTGCCAGTAGTATAGAGGGCGGCGCTAGCAATCAGCCCCAGCATTTT; CDR3 protein: CASSIEGGASNQPQHF; V gene: TRBV19; clone size: NA; D gene: NA; J gene: TRBJ1-5
CDR3 DNA: TGTGCCAGCAGTTACTCGATGGGCACAGATACGCAGTATTTT; CDR3 protein: CASSYSMGTDTQYF; V gene: TRBV6-5; clone size: few; D gene: NA; J gene: TRBJ2-3
CDR3 DNA: TGCGCCAGCAGCCAACCGGGACAGGGGAAGTCCACAGATACGCAGTATTTT; CDR3 protein: CASSQPGQGKSTDTQYF; V gene: TRBV4-1; clone size: few; D gene: TRBD1; J gene: TRBJ2-3
CDR3 DNA: TGCAGTGCTAGAGGGAGGGAAGTCCCCTACAATGAGCAGTTCTTC; CDR3 protein: CSARGREVPYNEQFF; V gene: TRBV20-1; clone size: few; D gene: NA; J gene: TRBJ2-1
CDR3 DNA: TGTGCCAGCAGCTTACTCCCTGGGGGGACCCAGTACTTC; CDR3 protein: CASSLLPGGTQYF; V gene: TRBV7-9; clone size: NA; D gene: NA; J gene: TRBJ2-5
CDR3 DNA: TGTGCCACCAGCAGGGGAACTAGCGGAAGGACCGGGGAGCTGTTTTTT; CDR3 protein: CATSRGTSGRTGELFF; V gene: TRBV15; clone size: NA; D gene: TRBD2; J gene: TRBJ2-2
CDR3 DNA: TGTGCCAGCAGTCTACAGGAGAATCAGCCCCAGCATTTT; CDR3 protein: CASSLQENQPQHF; V gene: TRBV12-3/TRBV12-4; clone size: many; D gene: NA; J gene: TRBJ1-5
CDR3 DNA: TGTGCCAGCAGCTTGGGAGCGGGAGGGATATACGAGCAGTACTTC; CDR3 protein: CASSLGAGGIYEQYF; V gene: TRBV5-4; clone size: NA; D gene: TRBD2; J gene: TRBJ2-7
CDR3 DNA: TGTGCCACCAGTGATTACGCAGCGGGCAGGACAGATACGCAGTATTTT; CDR3 protein: CATSDYAAGRTDTQYF; V gene: TRBV24-1; clone size: NA; D gene: NA; J gene: TRBJ2-3
CDR3 DNA: TGTGCCAGCAGTTTGGGACTAGCGGGTTCCCCGCAGTTCTTC; CDR3 protein: CASSLGLAGSPQFF; V gene: TRBV2; clone size: few; D gene: TRBD2; J gene: TRBJ2-1
CDR3 DNA: TGTGCCAGCAGCTCCTTAGCGGGAGATACGCAGTATTTT; CDR3 protein: CASSSLAGDTQYF; V gene: TRBV7-2; clone size: few; D gene: TRBD2; J gene: TRBJ2-3
CDR3 DNA: TGTGCCAGCAGCGGCGACAGAATCAATCAGCCCCAGCATTTT; CDR3 protein: CASSGDRINQPQHF; V gene: TRBV9; clone size: NA; D gene: NA; J gene: TRBJ1-5
CDR3 DNA: TGCAGTGCTCAACTCTCGGCCGCACTTCGGGATACGCAGTATTTT; CDR3 protein: CSAQLSAALRDTQYF; V gene: TRBV20-1; clone size: NA; D gene: NA; J gene: TRBJ2-3
CDR3 DNA: TGTGCCAGCAGCCTAGCGGGGGGACACCTCCTCGAGCAGTACTTC; CDR3 protein: CASSLAGGHLLEQYF; V gene: TRBV7-6; clone size: NA; D gene: TRBD2; J gene: TRBJ2-7
CDR3 DNA: TGTGCCAGCAGTGACCACCCTCGGGAGACCCAGTACTTC; CDR3 protein: CASSDHPRETQYF; V gene: TRBV6-1; clone size: few; D gene: NA; J gene: TRBJ2-5
CDR3 DNA: TGTGCCACCAGAGGAGGGGTTTACGGCACTGAAGCTTTCTTT; CDR3 protein: CATRGGVYGTEAFF; V gene: TRBV24-1; clone size: NA; D gene: NA; J gene: TRBJ1-1
CDR3 DNA: TGTGCCAGCAGAACGGAGGTGGCCGGGGAGCTGTTTTTT; CDR3 protein: CASRTEVAGELFF; V gene: TRBV12-3/TRBV12-4; clone size: NA; D gene: NA; J gene: TRBJ2-2
CDR3 DNA: TGCGCCAGCCGAAGGGAGTCGGGCACCGGGGAGCTGTTTTTT; CDR3 protein: CASRRESGTGELFF; V gene: TRBV5-1; clone size: NA; D gene: NA; J gene: TRBJ2-2
CDR3 DNA: TGTGCCAGCAGCTATATACTAGCGGGAGAGGGTGAGCAGTTCTTC; CDR3 protein: CASSYILAGEGEQFF; V gene: TRBV7-6; clone size: few; D gene: TRBD2; J gene: TRBJ2-1